This T cell receptor beta chain was documented in a study of metastatic and nonmetastatic thyroid tumors. Turning to the study itself: Patients with malignant and benign thyroid disease provided blood and tumor or nodule tissue, whose repertoires were compared.

V lost 5 bases, J lost 5 bases, and 22 bases lay in between. The germline V gene encodes CDR1 SGHTA and CDR2 FQGNSA. The CDR3 sequence is 17 residues long. None of the patients had undergone any treatment ahead of thyroid surgery. This clone was found many times. Original methodology: Clinicopathological groups supplied CDR3 differences that were used to build a distant-metastasis classifier for papillary thyroid cancer. TCRdb ran MiXCR on the PCR reads. TCRdb's processing, not the study's, gives the V and J calls here. The sample consists of tens of thousands of clones, approximately 4.1% of them appearing once.

The chain combines TRBV7-2 with TRBJ2-1; perhaps TRBD2 as D (5 bases). The receptor comes from a female donor with papillary thyroid cancer or a benign thyroid nodule (not recorded which). Some clones in this sample may be carry-over from other donors' samples. Sequencing was performed on blood. The CDR3 DNA is TGTGCCAGCAGCCACCCCGCGGGCAGGAAACGAAACAATGAGCAGTTCTTC. Protein: CASSHPAGRKRNNEQFF.